This T cell receptor beta chain was obtained from a study of neurological immune-mediated disorders. Study conclusions and caveats: The study phylogenetically grouped the repertoires of 18 of 34 multiple sclerosis patients into one related-CDR3 cluster, a possible signature.

This clonotype appeared many times. Its antigen is as yet unknown. 2 million PBMCs stored at -80 C were the source of the unsorted libraries. In TCRdb, the 5' RACE reads were re-called with MiXCR into one record per CDR3 protein. The sample lists tens of thousands of distinct CDR3 sequences, roughly 3.5% occurring once. Trimming removed 2 bases at V and 0 bases at J, with 6 bases between. The V gene's germline CDR1 is SGHTA and CDR2 FQGNSA. The CDR3 runs to 14 residues. The sequencing input was PBMCs. This clonotype originated in a woman between 50 and 59 years old with multiple sclerosis. J is TRBJ2-3 and V is TRBV7-2; no definite D call. CDR3 in amino acids: CASSLMGSTDTQYF. The CDR3 DNA reads TGTGCCAGCAGCTTAATGGGCAGCACAGATACGCAGTATTTT.